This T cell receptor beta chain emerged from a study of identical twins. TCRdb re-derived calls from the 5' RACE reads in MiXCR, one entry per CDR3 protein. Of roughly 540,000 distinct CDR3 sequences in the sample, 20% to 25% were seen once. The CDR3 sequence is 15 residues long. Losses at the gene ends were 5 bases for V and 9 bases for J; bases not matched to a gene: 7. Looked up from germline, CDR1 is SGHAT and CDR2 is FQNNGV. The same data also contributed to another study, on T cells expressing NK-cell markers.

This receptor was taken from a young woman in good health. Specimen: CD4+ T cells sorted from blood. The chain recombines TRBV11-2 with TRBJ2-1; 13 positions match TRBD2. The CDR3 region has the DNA TGTGCCAGCAGCCTAACTAGCGGGGGGGCCTTTGAGCAGTTCTTC. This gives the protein CASSLTSGGAFEQFF.